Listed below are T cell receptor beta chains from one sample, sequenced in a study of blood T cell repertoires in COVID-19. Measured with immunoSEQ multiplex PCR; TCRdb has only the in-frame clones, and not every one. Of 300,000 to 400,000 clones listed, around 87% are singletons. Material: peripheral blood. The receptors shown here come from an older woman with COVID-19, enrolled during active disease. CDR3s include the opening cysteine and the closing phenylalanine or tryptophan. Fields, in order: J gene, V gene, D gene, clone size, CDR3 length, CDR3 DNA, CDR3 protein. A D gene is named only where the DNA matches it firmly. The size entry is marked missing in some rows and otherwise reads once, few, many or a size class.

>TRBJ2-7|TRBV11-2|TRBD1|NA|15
TGTGCCAGCAGCTTAATAGGGACAGGGCCCTACGAGCAGTACTTC
CASSLIGTGPYEQYF
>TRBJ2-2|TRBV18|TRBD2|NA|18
TGTGCCAGCTCACCGGGGACTAGCGGGGGACCGAACACCGGGGAGCTGTTTTTT
CASSPGTSGGPNTGELFF
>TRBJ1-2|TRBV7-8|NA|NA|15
TGTGCCAGCAGCTTAGTGGCAGGCACGAACTATGGCTACACCTTC
CASSLVAGTNYGYTF
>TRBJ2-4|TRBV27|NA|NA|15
TGTGCCAGCAGTAAGCTTATGCAGGGGATGGACATTCAGTACTTC
CASSKLMQGMDIQYF
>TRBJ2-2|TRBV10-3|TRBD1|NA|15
TGTGCCATCAGTGGGACAGGGACGAACACCGGGGAGCTGTTTTTT
CAISGTGTNTGELFF
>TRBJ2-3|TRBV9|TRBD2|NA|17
TGTGCCAGCAGCGCTGCTACCAGCGGGGGGGCCTTAGATACGCAGTATTTT
CASSAATSGGALDTQYF
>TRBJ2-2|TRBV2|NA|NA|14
TGTGCCAGCAGGCGGACAGTGAACACCGGGGAGCTGTTTTTT
CASRRTVNTGELFF
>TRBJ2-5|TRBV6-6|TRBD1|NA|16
TGTGCCAGCAGTTACACGGGACAGGGGTCTTCGGAGACCCAGTACTTC
CASSYTGQGSSETQYF
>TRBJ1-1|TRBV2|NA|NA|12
TGTGCCAGCAGCCCACAGGAAGGCGGAGCTTTCTTT
CASSPQEGGAFF
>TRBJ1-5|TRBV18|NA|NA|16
TGTGCCAGCTCACCACTTGGGGCTTATAGCAATCAGCCCCAGCATTTT
CASSPLGAYSNQPQHF
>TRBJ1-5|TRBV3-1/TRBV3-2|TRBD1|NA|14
TGTGCCAGCAGCCAAGCCACAGGGGTCCAGCCCCAGCATTTT
CASSQATGVQPQHF
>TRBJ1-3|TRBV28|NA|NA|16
TGTGCCAGCAGTCCCAGCGGGGGCCGAAGGAGAAACACCATATATTTT
CASSPSGGRRRNTIYF
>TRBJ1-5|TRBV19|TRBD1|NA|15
TGTGCCAGTAGTTGGGACAGGGCGAGCAATCAGCCCCAGCATTTT
CASSWDRASNQPQHF
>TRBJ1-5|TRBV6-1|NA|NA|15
TGTGCCAGCAGTGAAGTCGTCCCTAGCAATCAGCCCCAGCATTTT
CASSEVVPSNQPQHF
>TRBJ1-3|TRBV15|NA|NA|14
TGTGCCACCAGCTTACCTAGCTCTGGAAACACCATATATTTT
CATSLPSSGNTIYF
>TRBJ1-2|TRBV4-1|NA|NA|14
TGCGCCAGCAGCCGCGTCGGGAGTAACTATGGCTACACCTTC
CASSRVGSNYGYTF
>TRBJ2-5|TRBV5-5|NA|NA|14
TGTGCCAGCAGCTTGGTCGCAGACCAAGAGACCCAGTACTTC
CASSLVADQETQYF
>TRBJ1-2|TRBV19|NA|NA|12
TGTGCCAGTAGTAACGAACTATATGGCTACACCTTC
CASSNELYGYTF
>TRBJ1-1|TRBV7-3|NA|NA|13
TGTGCCAGCAGCTCCCTAGCCAGGGGTGAAGCTTTCTTT
CASSSLARGEAFF
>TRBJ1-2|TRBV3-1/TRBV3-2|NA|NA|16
TGTGCCAGCAGTCAAGGAGGGGGGGTAGCTAACTATGGCTACACCTTC
CASSQGGGVANYGYTF
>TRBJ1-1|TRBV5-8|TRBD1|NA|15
TGTGCCAGCAGCCCCGCGGACAGGGATGGTTTCGGAGCTTTCTTT
CASSPADRDGFGAFF
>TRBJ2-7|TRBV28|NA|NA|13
TGTGCCAGCAGTTCGGGACTGTCCTACGAGCAGTACTTC
CASSSGLSYEQYF
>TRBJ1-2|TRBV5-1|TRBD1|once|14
TGCGCCAGCAGCTTACCGGGACAGGGCTTAGGCTACACCTTC
CASSLPGQGLGYTF
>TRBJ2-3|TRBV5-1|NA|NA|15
TGCGCCAGCAGCTTGGGACAGGTTAGCACAGATACGCAGTATTTT
CASSLGQVSTDTQYF
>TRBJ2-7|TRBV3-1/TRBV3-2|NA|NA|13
TGTGCCAGCAGCCAACACAGGGGAGGAGAGCAGTACTTC
CASSQHRGGEQYF
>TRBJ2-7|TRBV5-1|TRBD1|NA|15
TGCGCCAGCAGCTTGGCGACAGGGGCCCCCTACGAGCAGTACTTC
CASSLATGAPYEQYF
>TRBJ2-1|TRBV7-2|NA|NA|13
TGTGCCAGCAGCTTAGCGACAATTAATGAGCAGTTCTTC
CASSLATINEQFF
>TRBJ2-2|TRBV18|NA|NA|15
TGTGCCAGCTCACCGGAGGGGCCGCCGGCTGGGGAGCTGTTTTTT
CASSPEGPPAGELFF
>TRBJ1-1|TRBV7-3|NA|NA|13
TGTGCCAGCAGCTCCCTCCCGGAGCAAACCGCTTTCTTT
CASSSLPEQTAFF
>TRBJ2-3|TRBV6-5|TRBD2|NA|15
TGTGCCAGCAGGGCGTGGGGGGGGAGCACAGATACGCAGTATTTT
CASRAWGGSTDTQYF
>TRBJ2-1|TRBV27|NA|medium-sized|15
TGTGCCAGCCACCCAACAGGGACCTCCTACAATGAGCAGTTCTTC
CASHPTGTSYNEQFF
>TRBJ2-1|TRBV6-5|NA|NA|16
TGTGCCAGCAGTTACTCGAAGGCAGGGACCTACAATGAGCAGTTCTTC
CASSYSKAGTYNEQFF
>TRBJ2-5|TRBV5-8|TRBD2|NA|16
TGTGCCAGCAGCTTGGGACTAGCGGCGATCCAAGAGACCCAGTACTTC
CASSLGLAAIQETQYF
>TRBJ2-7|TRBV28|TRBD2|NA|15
TGTGCCAGCTACCCGGGACTAGCGGGGACCTACGAGCAGTACTTC
CASYPGLAGTYEQYF
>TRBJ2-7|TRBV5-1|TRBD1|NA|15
TGCGCCCGCAGCTGGGGGGACAGGGGGTTTTACGAGCAGTACTTC
CARSWGDRGFYEQYF
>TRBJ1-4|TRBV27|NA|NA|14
TGTGCCAGCAGTCGACACGGGGAGGCTGAAAAACTGTTTTTT
CASSRHGEAEKLFF
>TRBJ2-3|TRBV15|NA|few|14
TGTGCCACCAGCAGAGGAGCTCACACAGATACGCAGTATTTT
CATSRGAHTDTQYF
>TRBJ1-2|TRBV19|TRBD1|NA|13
TGTGCCAGTAGCGTACAGGGGGCCTATGGCTACACCTTC
CASSVQGAYGYTF
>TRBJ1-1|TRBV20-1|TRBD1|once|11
TGCAGTGGACAGGGAGGCTCTGAAGCTTTCTTT
CSGQGGSEAFF
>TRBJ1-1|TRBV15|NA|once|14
TGTGCCACCAGCAGAGCGGGGGGGAACACTGAAGCTTTCTTT
CATSRAGGNTEAFF
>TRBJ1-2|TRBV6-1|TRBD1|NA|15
TGTGCCAGCATTACCATGGGACAGAATATTTATGGCTACACCTTC
CASITMGQNIYGYTF
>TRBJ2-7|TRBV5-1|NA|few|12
TGCGCCAGCAGCTCCGGGGGCTACGAGCAGTACTTC
CASSSGGYEQYF
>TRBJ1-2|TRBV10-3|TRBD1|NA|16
TGTGCCACCCGGCCCACTCGGACAGGGGCTGGGTATGGCTACACCTTC
CATRPTRTGAGYGYTF
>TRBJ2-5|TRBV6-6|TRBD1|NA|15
TGTGCCAGCAGTTATGACAGGGGAAAGGGAGAGACCCAGTACTTC
CASSYDRGKGETQYF
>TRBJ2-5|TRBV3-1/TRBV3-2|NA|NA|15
TGTGCCAGCAGCCCTTTGCGGGGCAGAGGAGAGACCCAGTACTTC
CASSPLRGRGETQYF
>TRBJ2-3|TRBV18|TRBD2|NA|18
TGTGCCAGCTCACCACCGACTAGCGGACAGGCATACACAGATACGCAGTATTTT
CASSPPTSGQAYTDTQYF
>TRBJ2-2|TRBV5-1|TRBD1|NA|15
TGCGCCAGCAGCTGGACAGGGGGGAACACCGGGGAGCTGTTTTTT
CASSWTGGNTGELFF